This section outlines one T cell receptor (beta chain) sequence together with its context. Its antigen is not known. V was clipped by 3 bases and J by 2 bases; unmatched bases: 8. In germline, CDR1 is MNHEY, CDR2 SMNVEV (reference sequence). This CDR3 is 18 amino acids long. The data were produced by immunoSEQ multiplex PCR, yet TCRdb's version contains in-frame clones alone and is incomplete. Found here are about 24,000 clones, 88% of them singletons; the top ten hold 9.5% to 10%. This sample is drawn from a study of OX40 agonist ivuxolimab in advanced cancers. Findings and caveats of the study: The 0.1-3.0 mg/kg partial responders had among the lowest clonal expansion.

The origin of this receptor is an adult with an advanced solid tumor such as melanoma, head and neck, liver or kidney cancer. The V and J genes are TRBV27 and TRBJ2-6; TRBD1 matches 9 bases. The sequencing here drew on CD4+ or CD8+ T cells sorted from blood, taken in a trial of the OX40 agonist ivuxolimab. The CDR3 loop is CASSFPGTGLTGANVLTF. CDR3 coding DNA: TGTGCCAGCAGTTTCCCCGGGACAGGGCTTACTGGGGCCAACGTCCTGACTTTC.